These 12 T cell receptor beta chains were sequenced from one sample in a study of cytomegalovirus exposure and HLA in healthy donors. PCR used 60 Vbeta primers and 13 Jbeta primers. Sequenced by immunoSEQ multiplex PCR; TCRdb stores in-frame clones only, minus some. The table has fewer than 120,000 clones, roughly 80% seen once; the top ten hold roughly 6.2%. The sequencing input was PBMCs. The receptors were sampled from a man aged 30 to 45 in good health and CMV-seropositive.

This clone was seen many times. The V call is TRBV9, the J call TRBJ2-5, with D possibly matching TRBD1 (6 bases). The ends were cut back, 3 bases at V and 3 bases at J, with 9 bases in the middle. Germline lookup yields CDR1 SGDLS and CDR2 YYNGEE. The CDR3 runs 13 residues. In DNA form, the CDR3 reads TGTGCCAGCAGCGCGACAGGAGAAGAGACCCAGTACTTC. Translation: CASSATGEETQYF. The full variable domain, in which reference TRBV9 and TRBJ2-5 provide the parts outside the CDR3, is DSGVTQTPKHLITATGQRVTLRCSPRSGDLSVYWYQQSLDQGLQFLIQYYNGEERAKGNILERFSAQQFPDLHSELNLSSLELGDSALYFCASSATGEETQYFGPGTRLLVL.

The rearrangement joins TRBV5-1 to TRBJ2-2; TRBD1 matches at 11 bases. The germline V gene has CDR1 SGHRS and CDR2 YFSETQ. The CDR3 loop spans 16 amino acids. Trimming removed 3 bases from V and 3 bases from J; junction bases left unmatched: 4. The CDR3 region is CASSWTGGFDTGELFF. In DNA, the CDR3 is TGCGCCAGCAGCTGGACAGGGGGCTTCGACACCGGGGAGCTGTTTTTT.

The chain recombines TRBV6-4 with TRBJ1-1; TRBD1 matches at 7 bases. V gave up 5 bases and J gave up 0 bases; unmatched junction bases: 12. Germline CDR1 reads MRHNA; CDR2 reads SNTAGT. The CDR3 runs to 17 residues. This chain's CDR3 is CASSPEFGTAMNTEAFF. In DNA form, the CDR3 reads TGTGCCAGCAGTCCCGAATTCGGGACAGCCATGAACACTGAAGCTTTCTTT.

This chain links TRBV2 with TRBJ1-5; D is possibly TRBD1 (6 bases). V dropped 6 bases and J dropped 6 bases, with 12 bases sitting between them. The CDR3 contains 13 residues. CDR1 is SNHLY and CDR2 is FYNNEI in the germline V gene. The CDR3 DNA reads as TGTGCCAGCAGACAGGGCGCAGGTCAGCCCCAGCATTTT. Protein sequence: CASRQGAGQPQHF.

This clone has only a few counts. The rearrangement joins TRBV6-1 to TRBJ1-6; D might be TRBD1 (5 bases). Germline values: CDR1 MNHNS, CDR2 SASEGT. Trimming left V 10 bases short and J 9 bases short, with 16 bases between. The CDR3 consists of 13 residues. The CDR3 loop reads CATRIGGSSPLHF. CDR3 nucleotides: TGTGCCACCCGGATCGGGGGGAGTTCACCCCTCCACTTT.

The rearrangement links TRBV2 to TRBJ2-7; tentatively, D is TRBD1 (6 bases). Trimming removed 6 bases from V and 3 bases from J, with 9 bases in between. CDR1 SNHLY and CDR2 FYNNEI come from the germline V gene. The CDR3 runs to 12 residues. In DNA, the CDR3 is TGTGCCAGCAGAATAGGGGGCTACGAGCAGTACTTC. Translated, it gives CASRIGGYEQYF.

CDR3 bases: TGTGCCAGCAGCTTAAACGGGGGGACCCAGTACTTC. Protein sequence: CASSLNGGTQYF. The chain uses TRBV7-2 and TRBJ2-5, with TRBD2 as a possible D gene (6 bases). The CDR3 runs to 12 residues. Trimming stripped 2 bases from V and 7 bases from J, with 8 bases between. CDR1 is SGHTA and CDR2 is FQGNSA in the germline V gene.

This clone was detected a few times. This rearrangement joins TRBV5-1 to TRBJ1-1, with D tentatively TRBD1 (6 bases). The CDR3 is made up of 15 amino acids. The germline V and J ends were trimmed by 3 bases and 4 bases, with 16 bases remaining between them. The germline V gene encodes CDR1 SGHRS and CDR2 YFSETQ. CDR3 residues: CASSSSTQGSTEAFF. DNA of the CDR3: TGCGCCAGCAGCTCCAGTACCCAGGGGAGCACTGAAGCTTTCTTT. Using reference TRBV5-1 and TRBJ1-1 for the parts outside the CDR3, the full variable domain is KAGVTQTPRYLIKTRGQQVTLSCSPISGHRSVSWYQQTPGQGLQFLFEYFSETQRNKGNFPGRFSGRQFSNSRSEMNVSTLELGDSALYLCASSSSTQGSTEAFFGQGTRLTVV.

This sequence joins TRBV7-2 and TRBJ1-5, with D maybe TRBD1 (5 bases). The CDR3 has 15 amino acids. Germline V CDR1 and CDR2: SGHTA, FQGNSA. V dropped 2 bases and J dropped 2 bases, with 10 bases sitting between them. This chain's CDR3 is CASSLSGVGNQPQHF. The CDR3 DNA follows: TGTGCCAGCAGCTTATCGGGGGTCGGCAATCAGCCCCAGCATTTT.

This sequence joins TRBV6-1 and TRBJ2-2, with 12 positions matching TRBD2. The CDR3 loop spans 17 amino acids. Germline V gene sequence: CDR1 MNHNS, CDR2 SASEGT. With V trimmed by 4 bases and J by 3 bases, 6 bases remained unmatched. CDR3 coding DNA: TGTGCCAGCAGTGTATCTAGCGGGGGGGCGGACACCGGGGAGCTGTTTTTT. Protein product: CASSVSSGGADTGELFF.

V is TRBV25-1 and J is TRBJ1-1; no reliable D call. Trimming took off 6 bases at V and 2 bases at J, with 13 bases between the two ends. The CDR3 has 14 amino acids. In germline, CDR1 is MGHDK, CDR2 SYGVNS. DNA of the CDR3: TGTGCCAGCAGCCATGACTTGATAAACACTGAAGCTTTCTTT. Its protein is CASSHDLINTEAFF. Together with reference TRBV25-1 and TRBJ1-1, the CDR3 gives the full variable domain: EADIYQTPRYLVIGTGKKITLECSQTMGHDKMYWYQQDPGMELHLIHYSYGVNSTEKGDLSSESTVSRIRTEHFPLTLESARPSHTSQYLCASSHDLINTEAFFGQGTRLTVV.

This chain joins TRBV7-8 and TRBJ2-7, with 7 bases fitting TRBD1. Unmatched junction bases numbered 22, after V lost 5 bases and J lost 0 bases. Per germline, CDR1 SGHVS and CDR2 FQNEAQ. The CDR3 contains 20 residues. The CDR3 region has the DNA TGTGCCAGCAGCCCCTTCAACGGGCGAGTTAAGACAGGGTTCTCCTACGAGCAGTACTTC. It translates to CASSPFNGRVKTGFSYEQYF.